The sequence of this T cell receptor beta chain was determined in a study of human T cells and chemical hapten exposure. One entry per CDR3 protein results from TCRdb running MiXCR on the RACE reads. This table holds some 400,000 distinct CDR3 sequences, roughly 4.8% found once. Specified time point: patch test 1, 2 weeks after DPC sensitization. This sample's treatment: therapeutic diphenylcyclopropenone sensitization with weekly scalp DPC. The junction had 5 bases not matched to a gene; V was cut back by 2 bases and J by 7 bases. The CDR3 runs to 15 residues. In this sample, this clonotype turned up a few times.

The starting material was whole blood, obtained in connection with sensitization to the hapten diphenylcyclopropenone (DPC). The TCR was taken from a woman in her fifties or sixties with alopecia areata. Some clones in this sample may be carry-over from other donors' samples. The V gene is TRBV12-3 or TRBV12-4, the J gene TRBJ1-6, with TRBD1 matching 7 bases. CDR3 sequence (DNA): TGTGCCAGCAGTTTAAAGGGGGCTGGAAATTCACCCCTCCACTTT. It translates to CASSLKGAGNSPLHF.